The 13 T cell receptor beta chains reported below all come from one sample, sequenced in a study of cytomegalovirus exposure and HLA in healthy donors. The PCR was carried out with 60 Vbeta primers and 13 Jbeta primers. The protocol was immunoSEQ multiplex PCR, while the TCRdb copy is restricted to in-frame clones and leaves out a portion. The sample includes roughly 140,000 clones, just under 85% seen only once; the top ten take about 3.9%. The specimen was PBMCs. These receptors came from a man aged 40-55 years in good health and CMV-seropositive.

The V call is TRBV23-1, the J call TRBJ1-6, with D possibly matching TRBD1 (5 bases). TRBV23-1 is labeled an ORF, and its function is uncertain. Between the trimmed V and J ends, which lost 3 bases and 6 bases, there was a span of 9 bases. The CDR3 sequence is 14 residues long. DNA of the CDR3: TGCGCCAGCAGTCAGGGGGACTGTAATTCACCCCTCCACTTT. It specifies CASSQGDCNSPLHF.

V and J are TRBV5-1 and TRBJ1-4; D remains unclear. The CDR3 sequence is 15 residues long. Germline CDR1 is SGHRS and CDR2 is YFSETQ. V lost 4 bases to trimming and J lost 13 bases, with 23 bases between them. The DNA of the CDR3 is TGCGCCAGCAGCCCATGGACCGCGGGCGGGAAAGGACTGTTTTTT. Amino acid sequence: CASSPWTAGGKGLFF. Based on the CDR3 plus reference TRBV5-1 and TRBJ1-4, the full variable domain is KAGVTQTPRYLIKTRGQQVTLSCSPISGHRSVSWYQQTPGQGLQFLFEYFSETQRNKGNFPGRFSGRQFSNSRSEMNVSTLELGDSALYLCASSPWTAGGKGLFFGSGTQLSVL.

The chain employs TRBV27 and TRBJ2-6, with TRBD1 matching 9 bases. J gave up 2 bases and V 5 bases, and 13 bases lay outside the gene matches. The germline gives CDR1 MNHEY, CDR2 SMNVEV (reference sequence). This CDR3 is built from 19 residues. The CDR3 sequence: CASSPWPGTGLTGANVLTF. For the CDR3, the DNA is TGTGCCAGCAGTCCTTGGCCCGGGACAGGGTTAACTGGGGCCAACGTCCTGACTTTC.

The chain has TRBV10-3 and TRBJ2-2; tentatively, D is TRBD2 (6 bases). The CDR3 covers 15 residues. V was cut by 2 bases and J by 3 bases, with 10 bases left in between. The germline CDR1 and CDR2 sequences are ENHRY and SYGVKD. The CDR3 DNA reads TGTGCCATCAGTGAGAGTGGGGGGTACACCGGGGAGCTGTTTTTT. This translates into CAISESGGYTGELFF.

This chain uses TRBV19 with TRBJ2-7; a weak D match, TRBD2 (5 bases). Per the germline V gene, CDR1 is LNHDA and CDR2 is SQIVND (reference sequence). The V end lost 9 bases, the J end lost 0 bases, and 12 bases lay between the germline ends. The CDR3 is made up of 13 amino acids. Written as DNA, the CDR3 is TGTGCCAGCGGCGGGCTCAGCTCCTACGAGCAGTACTTC. It codes for CASGGLSSYEQYF. The whole variable domain, remainder taken from reference TRBV19 and TRBJ2-7, is DGGITQSPKYLFRKEGQNVTLSCEQNLNHDAMYWYRQDPGQGLRLIYYSQIVNDFQKGDIAEGYSVSREKKESFPLTVTSAQKNPTAFYLCASGGLSSYEQYFGPGTRLTVT.

This clone was detected once. The chain carries TRBV10-3 and TRBJ2-4, with 12 bases identical to TRBD2. The junction had 8 bases not matched to a gene; V was cut back by 6 bases and J by 8 bases. The CDR3 runs 15 residues. CDR1 and CDR2 from the germline V gene are ENHRY and SYGVKD. The CDR3 sequence: CAISSSGRAGDIQYF. Written as DNA, the CDR3 is TGTGCCATCAGCTCTAGCGGGAGGGCCGGGGACATTCAGTACTTC.

The chain has TRBV18 and TRBJ1-4, with 7 positions matching TRBD1. Trimming cost V 3 bases and J 11 bases; bases outside gene matches: 9. Germline assignment: CDR1 KGHSH and CDR2 LQKENI. The CDR3 consists of 14 residues. The CDR3 DNA reads TGTGCCAGCTCACCGCGTAGGGACAGTTTTAAACTGTTTTTT. This translates into CASSPRRDSFKLFF.

The chain carries TRBV2 and TRBJ1-5; D is uncertain. The CDR3 consists of 15 residues. Germline CDR1 reads SNHLY; CDR2 reads FYNNEI. V lost 3 bases and J 0 bases, leaving 9 bases between the germline ends. CDR3 loop: CASSEQALSNQPQHF. CDR3 nucleotide sequence: TGTGCCAGCAGTGAGCAGGCCCTTAGCAATCAGCCCCAGCATTTT.

V gene TRBV7-2 combines with J gene TRBJ2-7; D unresolved. The germline V and J ends were trimmed by 1 base and 3 bases, with 10 bases remaining between them. The germline V gene encodes CDR1 SGHTA and CDR2 FQGNSA. The CDR3 totals 14 residues. CDR3 in DNA: TGTGCCAGCAGCTTAGGTCACTTGTTCTACGAGCAGTACTTC. This gives the protein CASSLGHLFYEQYF. Complete variable domain (other parts from reference TRBV7-2 and TRBJ2-7): GAGVSQSPSNKVTEKGKDVELRCDPISGHTALYWYRQSLGQGLEFLIYFQGNSAPDKSGLPSDRFSAERTGGSVSTLTIQRTQQEDSAVYLCASSLGHLFYEQYFGPGTRLTVT.

This clone was seen more than once but under ten times. This chain links TRBV27 with TRBJ2-7; possibly TRBD1 for D (5 bases). CDR1 and CDR2 from the germline V gene are MNHEY and SMNVEV (reference sequence). This CDR3 is built from 15 residues. V lost 3 bases and J 2 bases, leaving 14 bases between the germline ends. The CDR3 reads CASSFQAGRPYEQYF. CDR3 DNA sequence: TGTGCCAGCAGTTTTCAGGCAGGGCGACCCTACGAGCAGTACTTC.

The chain combines TRBV19 with TRBJ1-5, with D uncertain. This CDR3 has 17 amino acids. The germline gives CDR1 LNHDA, CDR2 SQIVND (reference sequence). Trimming took off 5 bases at V and 0 bases at J, with 17 bases between the two ends. The CDR3 reads CASSPPGGRYSNQPQHF. CDR3 coding DNA: TGTGCCAGTAGTCCCCCGGGAGGGCGTTATAGCAATCAGCCCCAGCATTTT.

This clone was seen only a few times. The V call is TRBV29-1, the J call TRBJ2-1; 11 bases align to TRBD2. The CDR3 spans 16 residues. Trimming at V came to 6 bases and at J to 1 base, leaving 8 bases not matched to a gene. CDR1 is SQVTM, CDR2 ANQGSEA, per germline. The CDR3 sequence: CSVSGLADSSYNEQFF. The DNA for the CDR3 is TGCAGCGTCTCGGGACTAGCGGACTCTTCCTACAATGAGCAGTTCTTC.

The rearrangement uses TRBV6-6 and TRBJ1-2; TRBD1 might be the D (5 bases). The CDR3 is made up of 15 amino acids. V was clipped by 4 bases and J by 3 bases, with 15 bases between them. The germline CDR1 and CDR2 sequences are MNHNY and SVGAGI (reference sequence). The CDR3 coding sequence is TGTGCCAGCAGTTCAGGAACCCGCAGGGACTATGGCTACACCTTC. The encoded protein is CASSSGTRRDYGYTF.